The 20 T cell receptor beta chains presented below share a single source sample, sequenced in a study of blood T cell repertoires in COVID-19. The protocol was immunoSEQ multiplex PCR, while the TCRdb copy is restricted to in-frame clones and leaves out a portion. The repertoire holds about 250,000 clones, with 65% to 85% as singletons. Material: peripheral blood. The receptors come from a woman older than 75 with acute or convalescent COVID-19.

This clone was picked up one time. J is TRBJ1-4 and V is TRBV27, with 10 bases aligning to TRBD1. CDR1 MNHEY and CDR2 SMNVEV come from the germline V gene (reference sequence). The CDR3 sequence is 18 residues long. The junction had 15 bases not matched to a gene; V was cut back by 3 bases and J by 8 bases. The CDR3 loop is CASSLTGTGERVGEKLFF. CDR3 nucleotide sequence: TGTGCCAGCAGTTTGACAGGGACAGGGGAGAGGGTAGGGGAAAAACTGTTTTTT. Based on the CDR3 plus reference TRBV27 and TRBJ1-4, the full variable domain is EAQVTQNPRYLITVTGKKLTVTCSQNMNHEYMSWYRQDPGLGLRQIYYSMNVEVTDKGDVPEGYKVSRKEKRNFPLILESPSPNQTSLYFCASSLTGTGERVGEKLFFGSGTQLSVL.

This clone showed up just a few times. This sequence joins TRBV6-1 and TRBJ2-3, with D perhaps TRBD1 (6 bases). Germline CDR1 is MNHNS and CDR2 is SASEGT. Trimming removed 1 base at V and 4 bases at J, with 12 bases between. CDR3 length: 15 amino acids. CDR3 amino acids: CASSEGQAGADTQYF. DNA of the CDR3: TGTGCCAGCAGTGAAGGACAGGCGGGTGCAGATACGCAGTATTTT.

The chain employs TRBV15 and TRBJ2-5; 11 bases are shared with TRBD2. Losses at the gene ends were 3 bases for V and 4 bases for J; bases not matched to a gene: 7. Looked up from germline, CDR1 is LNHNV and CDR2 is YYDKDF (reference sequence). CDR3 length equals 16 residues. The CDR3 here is CATSRLLAGVSETQYF. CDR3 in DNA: TGTGCCACCAGCAGGCTACTAGCGGGAGTGTCAGAGACCCAGTACTTC.

CDR3 DNA sequence: TGTGCCAGCCGGGACAGCTCCTATAATTCACCCCTCCACTTT. It specifies CASRDSSYNSPLHF. The V gene is TRBV27, the J gene TRBJ1-6; 7 positions match TRBD1. The CDR3 length is 14 residues. The V gene's germline CDR1 is MNHEY and CDR2 SMNVEV (reference sequence). V dropped 8 bases and J dropped 0; count of bases not matched to a gene: 1.

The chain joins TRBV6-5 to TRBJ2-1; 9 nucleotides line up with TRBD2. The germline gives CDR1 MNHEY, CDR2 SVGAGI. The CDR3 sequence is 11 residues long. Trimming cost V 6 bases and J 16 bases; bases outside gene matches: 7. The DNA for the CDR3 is TGTGCCAGCAGCACCGGGACTAGCAAATTCTTC. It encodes CASSTGTSKFF.

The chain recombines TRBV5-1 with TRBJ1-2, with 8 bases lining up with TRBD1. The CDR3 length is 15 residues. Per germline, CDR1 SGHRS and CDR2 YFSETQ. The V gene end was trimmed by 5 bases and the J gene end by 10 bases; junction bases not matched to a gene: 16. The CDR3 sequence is CASSPRGQVMSYYTF. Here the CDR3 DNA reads TGCGCCAGCAGTCCCCGGGGACAGGTCATGAGTTACTACACCTTC.

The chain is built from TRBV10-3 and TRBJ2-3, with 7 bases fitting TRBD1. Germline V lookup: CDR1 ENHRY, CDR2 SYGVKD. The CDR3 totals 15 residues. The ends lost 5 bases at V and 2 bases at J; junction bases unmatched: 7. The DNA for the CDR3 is TGTGCCATCAGTATACGGGACAGAGTCACAGATACGCAGTATTTT. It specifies CAISIRDRVTDTQYF.

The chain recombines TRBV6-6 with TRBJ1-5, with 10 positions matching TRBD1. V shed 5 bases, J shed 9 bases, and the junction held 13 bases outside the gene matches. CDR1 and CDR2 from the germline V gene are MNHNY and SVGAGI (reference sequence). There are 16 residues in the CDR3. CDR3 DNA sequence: TGTGCCAGCAGTCCCAACGACAGGGGGCTACTGGGGCCCCAGCATTTT. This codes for CASSPNDRGLLGPQHF.

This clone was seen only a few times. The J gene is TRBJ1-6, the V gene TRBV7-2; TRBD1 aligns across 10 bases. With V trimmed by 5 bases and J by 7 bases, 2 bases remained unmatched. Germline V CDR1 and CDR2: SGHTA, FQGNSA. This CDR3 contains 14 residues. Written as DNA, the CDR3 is TGTGCCAGCAGCAGGGACAGGGGCAATTCACCCCTCCACTTT. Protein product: CASSRDRGNSPLHF.

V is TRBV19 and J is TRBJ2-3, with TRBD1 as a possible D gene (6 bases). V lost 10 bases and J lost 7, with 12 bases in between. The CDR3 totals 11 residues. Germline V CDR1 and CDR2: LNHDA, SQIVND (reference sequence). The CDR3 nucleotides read TGTGCCACCCTGACAGGTAATACGCAGTATTTT. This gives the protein CATLTGNTQYF.

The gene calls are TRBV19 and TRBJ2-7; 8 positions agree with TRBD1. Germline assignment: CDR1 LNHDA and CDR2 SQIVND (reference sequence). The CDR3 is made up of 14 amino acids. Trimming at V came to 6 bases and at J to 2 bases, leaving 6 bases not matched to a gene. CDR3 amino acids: CASSRQGKAYEQYF. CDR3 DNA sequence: TGTGCCAGTAGCAGACAGGGGAAGGCCTACGAGCAGTACTTC.

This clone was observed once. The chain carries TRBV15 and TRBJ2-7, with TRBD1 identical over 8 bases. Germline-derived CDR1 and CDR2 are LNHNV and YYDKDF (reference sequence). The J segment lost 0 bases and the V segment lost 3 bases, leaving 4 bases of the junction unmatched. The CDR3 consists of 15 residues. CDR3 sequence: CATSSRDRPSYEQYF. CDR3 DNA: TGTGCCACCAGCAGTAGGGACAGGCCCTCCTACGAGCAGTACTTC.

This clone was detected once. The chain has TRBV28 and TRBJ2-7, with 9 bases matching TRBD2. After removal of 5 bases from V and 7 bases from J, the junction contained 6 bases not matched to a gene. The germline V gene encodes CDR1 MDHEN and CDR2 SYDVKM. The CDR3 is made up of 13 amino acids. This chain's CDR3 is CASSPSGVREQYF. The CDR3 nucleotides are TGTGCCAGCAGTCCTAGCGGGGTGCGGGAGCAGTACTTC.

This CDR3 reads CASSGRQGLNTGELFF. CDR3 in DNA: TGTGCCAGCAGCGGCCGACAGGGGCTTAACACCGGGGAGCTGTTTTTT. V and J are TRBV9 and TRBJ2-2, with 8 positions matching TRBD1. CDR3 length: 16 residues. Trimming took 3 bases from V and 2 from J; bases not matched to a gene: 6. CDR1 is SGDLS and CDR2 is YYNGEE in the germline V gene.

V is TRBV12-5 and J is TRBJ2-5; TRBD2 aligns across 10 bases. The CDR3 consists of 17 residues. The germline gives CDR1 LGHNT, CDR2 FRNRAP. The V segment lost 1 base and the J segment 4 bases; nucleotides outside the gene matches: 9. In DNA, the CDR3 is TGTGCTAGTGGTTTGGGCGGGAGCGGGGGGGCCCTAGAGACCCAGTACTTC. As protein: CASGLGGSGGALETQYF.

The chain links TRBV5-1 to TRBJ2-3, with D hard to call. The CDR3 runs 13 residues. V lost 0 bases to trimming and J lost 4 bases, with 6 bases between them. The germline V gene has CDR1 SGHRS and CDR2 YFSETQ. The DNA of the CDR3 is TGCGCCAGCAGCTTGGGGGCTCCAGATACGCAGTATTTT. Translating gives CASSLGAPDTQYF. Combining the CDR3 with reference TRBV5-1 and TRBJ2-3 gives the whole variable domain KAGVTQTPRYLIKTRGQQVTLSCSPISGHRSVSWYQQTPGQGLQFLFEYFSETQRNKGNFPGRFSGRQFSNSRSEMNVSTLELGDSALYLCASSLGAPDTQYFGPGTRLTVL.

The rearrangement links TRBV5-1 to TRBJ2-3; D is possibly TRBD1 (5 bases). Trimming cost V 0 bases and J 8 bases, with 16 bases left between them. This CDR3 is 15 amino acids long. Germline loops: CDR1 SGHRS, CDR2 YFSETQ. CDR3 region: CASSLAGRASITQYF. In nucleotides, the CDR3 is TGCGCCAGCAGCTTGGCCGGCAGGGCGTCCATTACGCAGTATTTT.

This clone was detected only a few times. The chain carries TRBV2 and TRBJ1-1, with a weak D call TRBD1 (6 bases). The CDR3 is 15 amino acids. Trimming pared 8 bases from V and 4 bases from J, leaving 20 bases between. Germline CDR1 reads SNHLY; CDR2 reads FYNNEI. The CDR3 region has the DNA TGTGCCAGCCAGTTACCACAGGGTCAGGTCACTGAAGCTTTCTTT. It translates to CASQLPQGQVTEAFF. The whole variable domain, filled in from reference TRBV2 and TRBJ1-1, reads EPEVTQTPSHQVTQMGQEVILRCVPISNHLYFYWYRQILGQKVEFLVSFYNNEISEKSEIFDDQFSVERPDGSNFTLKIRSTKLEDSAMYFCASQLPQGQVTEAFFGQGTRLTVV.

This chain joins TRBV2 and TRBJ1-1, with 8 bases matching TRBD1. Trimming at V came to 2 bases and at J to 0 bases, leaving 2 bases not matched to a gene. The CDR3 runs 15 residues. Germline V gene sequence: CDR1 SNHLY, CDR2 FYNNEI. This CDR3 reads CASSESDRVNTEAFF. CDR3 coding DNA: TGTGCCAGCAGTGAATCGGACAGGGTGAACACTGAAGCTTTCTTT.

The CDR3 here is CASSLNLLRQFGNQPQHF. The CDR3 DNA sequence: TGCGCCAGCAGTCTTAACCTTTTGAGGCAGTTCGGCAATCAGCCCCAGCATTTT. This chain connects TRBV23-1 to TRBJ1-5; D not certain. TRBV23-1 is an open reading frame, and its role is uncertain. Trimming left V 4 bases short and J 2 bases short, with 21 bases between. The CDR3 runs 18 residues.